These 26 T cell receptor beta chains were sequenced from one sample in a study of CD8 T cells in Susac syndrome. An input of about 0.5 to 1 ug of RNA was subjected to reverse transcription using random hexamers. TCRdb analysed the immunoSEQ multiplex PCR reads with MiXCR anew, one entry per CDR3 protein. The sample consists of roughly 250,000 distinct CDR3 sequences, 90% to 97% of them appearing once. The material sequenced was CD4+ T cells from PBMCs. These receptors all stem from a human donor with Susac syndrome.

The rearrangement uses TRBV12-3 or TRBV12-4 and TRBJ1-1; D remains unclear. Deletions cut 4 bases from V and 5 bases from J, with 17 bases between. This CDR3 is 15 amino acids long. CDR3 protein: CASSYPLTRMTEAFF. CDR3 bases: TGTGCCAGCAGTTATCCCTTGACAAGGATGACTGAAGCTTTCTTT.

This chain connects TRBV29-1 to TRBJ1-4, with D unresolved. Between the trimmed V and J ends, which lost 7 bases and 10 bases, there was a span of 19 bases. From germline, CDR1 is SQVTM and CDR2 ANQGSEA. The CDR3 is 13 residues long. CDR3 bases: TGCAGCGCTAAAGGACTGACACTAGGAAAACTGTTTTTT. Residues: CSAKGLTLGKLFF.

V gene TRBV6-5 combines with J gene TRBJ1-2, with D perhaps TRBD1 (5 bases). Deletions cut 4 bases from V and 5 bases from J, with 20 bases between. Germline CDR1 MNHEY, CDR2 SVGAGI. The CDR3 runs 16 residues. The CDR3 DNA is TGTGCCAGCAGTTCCGGGACGGAGGTTCGAGGGTATGGCTACACCTTC. Its translation is CASSSGTEVRGYGYTF.

The genes are TRBV20-1 and TRBJ2-4, with D tentatively TRBD1 (5 bases). V was clipped by 5 bases and J by 7 bases, with 12 bases between them. The CDR3 spans 12 residues. CDR1 and CDR2 (germline): DFQATT, SNEGSKA (reference sequence). The CDR3 nucleotides read TGCAGTGCTCGACAGTCAGCGAACATTCAGTACTTC. It yields the protein CSARQSANIQYF.

The rearrangement joins TRBV9 to TRBJ1-2; D unclear. Trimming pared 1 base from V and 3 bases from J, leaving 13 bases between. From germline, CDR1 is SGDLS and CDR2 YYNGEE. The CDR3 covers 15 residues. The CDR3 nucleotides are TGTGCCAGCAGCGTAAGAGCCACGGATGACTATGGCTACACCTTC. It codes for CASSVRATDDYGYTF.

The chain combines TRBV30 with TRBJ2-7, with TRBD1 matching 9 bases. Trimming removed 4 bases from V and 2 bases from J; junction bases left unmatched: 3. Germline CDR1 is GTSNPN and CDR2 is SVGIG (reference sequence). The CDR3 is 13 residues long. The CDR3 reads CAWNRGQAYEQYF. The CDR3 region has the DNA TGTGCCTGGAACAGGGGGCAAGCCTACGAGCAGTACTTC.

The chain is built from TRBV7-9 and TRBJ2-4; possibly TRBD2 for D (6 bases). The CDR3 has 19 amino acids. Germline CDR1 is SEHNR and CDR2 is FQNEAQ (reference sequence). Trimming took off 5 bases at V and 5 bases at J, with 28 bases between the two ends. The CDR3 loop is CASSHMGDPGSRGENIQYF. The CDR3, as DNA: TGTGCCAGCAGCCACATGGGCGATCCGGGCAGCCGCGGGGAAAACATTCAGTACTTC.

The CDR3 here is CSASVTETQYF. The CDR3 bases are TGCAGTGCTAGCGTGACGGAGACCCAGTACTTC. V gene TRBV20-1 combines with J gene TRBJ2-5; unclear D gene. CDR3 length: 11 amino acids. The germline gives CDR1 DFQATT, CDR2 SNEGSKA (reference sequence). The V and J ends lost 3 bases and 5 bases respectively, with 7 bases between them.

This sequence joins TRBV20-1 and TRBJ2-1; the match to TRBD2 covers 11 bases. From germline, CDR1 is DFQATT and CDR2 SNEGSKA (reference sequence). J lost 4 bases, V lost 1 base, and 0 bases had no gene match. This CDR3 has 14 amino acids. The CDR3 loop is CSARGLAGYNEQFF. CDR3 DNA: TGCAGTGCTAGAGGACTAGCGGGATACAATGAGCAGTTCTTC.

Only one count was recorded for this clonotype. This chain joins TRBV12-5 and TRBJ1-2; 7 bases fit TRBD1. This CDR3 contains 12 residues. Germline CDR1 is LGHNT and CDR2 is FRNRAP. For the CDR3, the DNA is TGTCAATCCCAGGGGGGGAACTATGGCTACACCTTC. This translates into CQSQGGNYGYTF.

This chain links TRBV13 with TRBJ2-2; D is ambiguous. V lost 1 base to trimming and J lost 2 bases, with 8 bases between them. The CDR3 has 15 amino acids. Per germline, CDR1 PRHDT and CDR2 FYEKMQ (reference sequence). CDR3 loop: CASSLETANTGELFF. As DNA, the CDR3 is TGTGCCAGCAGCTTAGAAACAGCAAACACCGGGGAGCTGTTTTTT.

J is TRBJ1-5 and V is TRBV20-1; a possible D gene is TRBD1 (5 bases). The length of the CDR3 is 13 residues. Germline values: CDR1 DFQATT, CDR2 SNEGSKA (reference sequence). The V gene lost 2 bases and the J gene lost 3 bases, with 8 bases spanning the gap. DNA for the CDR3: TGCAGTGCTAGACAGGGAATCAATCAGCCCCAGCATTTT. The encoded protein is CSARQGINQPQHF.

This clonotype was counted between two and nine times. The V gene is TRBV7-9, the J gene TRBJ1-1; maybe TRBD1 (5 bases). Germline V gene data show CDR1 as SEHNR and CDR2 as FQNEAQ (reference sequence). CDR3 length equals 11 residues. Trimming took 8 bases from V and 3 from J, leaving 7 bases between them. The DNA for the CDR3 is TGTGCCAGCCGGGGCTACACTGAAGCTTTCTTT. Translation gives CASRGYTEAFF.

CDR3 in amino acids: CSVTGRSGQYF. The CDR3 DNA follows: TGCAGCGTGACAGGGAGATCGGGGCAGTACTTC. The chain recombines TRBV29-1 with TRBJ2-7, with 7 bases matching TRBD1. V shed 6 bases and J 9 bases; nucleotides not matched to a gene: 8. Germline V lookup: CDR1 SQVTM, CDR2 ANQGSEA. The CDR3 runs to 11 residues.

V and J are TRBV7-2 and TRBJ2-5; 11 nucleotides match TRBD1. V was clipped by 3 bases and J by 7 bases; unmatched bases: 16. CDR1 and CDR2 (germline): SGHTA, FQGNSA. This CDR3 is built from 18 residues. The CDR3 DNA sequence: TGTGCCAGCAGCTTCCTGCCCTGGACAGGGGGCGTTGGTGTGACCCAGTACTTC. Translated, it gives CASSFLPWTGGVGVTQYF. The whole variable domain, filled in from reference TRBV7-2 and TRBJ2-5, reads GAGVSQSPSNKVTEKGKDVELRCDPISGHTALYWYRQSLGQGLEFLIYFQGNSAPDKSGLPSDRFSAERTGGSVSTLTIQRTQQEDSAVYLCASSFLPWTGGVGVTQYFGPGTRLLVL.

The rearrangement joins TRBV5-6 to TRBJ2-1; D unclear. V gave up 5 bases and J gave up 3 bases, with 6 bases separating them. Germline-derived CDR1 and CDR2 are SGHDT and YYEEEE. The CDR3 has 12 amino acids. The CDR3 protein is CASRGIYNEQFF. The CDR3 region has the DNA TGTGCCAGCAGGGGGATCTACAATGAGCAGTTCTTC. Supplemented by reference TRBV5-6 and TRBJ2-1, the full variable domain reads DAGVTQSPTHLIKTRGQQVTLRCSPKSGHDTVSWYQQALGQGPQFIFQYYEEEERQRGNFPDRFSGHQFPNYSSELNVNALLLGDSALYLCASRGIYNEQFFGPGTRLTVL.

Only one count was recorded for this clonotype. The chain has TRBV20-1 and TRBJ1-2; D is perhaps TRBD1 (5 bases). Trimming removed 5 bases from V and 3 bases from J, with 16 bases in between. The CDR3 runs to 14 residues. CDR1 and CDR2 (germline): DFQATT, SNEGSKA (reference sequence). CDR3 residues: CSASRLRGDYGYTF. Here the CDR3 DNA reads TGCAGTGCTTCCCGTCTGAGGGGAGACTATGGCTACACCTTC.

This chain connects TRBV9 to TRBJ2-1, with D possibly matching TRBD2 (5 bases). The germline V gene encodes CDR1 SGDLS and CDR2 YYNGEE. This CDR3 comprises 14 residues. V was cut by 10 bases and J by 6 bases, with 20 bases left in between. The CDR3 protein is CALTRRDKPNEQFF. CDR3 bases: TGTGCCTTAACGAGACGGGATAAACCCAATGAGCAGTTCTTC.

The V call is TRBV29-1, the J call TRBJ2-1, with D possibly called TRBD1 or TRBD2 (5 bases each). The CDR3 totals 15 residues. Per germline, CDR1 SQVTM and CDR2 ANQGSEA. Trimming removed 7 bases from V and 4 bases from J, with 20 bases in between. This chain's CDR3 is CSALGPQPFYNEQFF. CDR3 coding DNA: TGCAGCGCCCTGGGACCCCAACCTTTTTACAATGAGCAGTTCTTC.

This chain uses TRBV13 with TRBJ2-1; 11 bases line up with TRBD2. The CDR3 has 15 residues. CDR1 PRHDT and CDR2 FYEKMQ come from the germline V gene (reference sequence). V lost 2 bases, J lost 8 bases, and 5 bases stayed unmatched. The CDR3 sequence: CASSLRLAGNDEQFF. The CDR3 DNA reads TGTGCCAGCAGCTTAAGACTAGCGGGAAACGATGAGCAGTTCTTC.

The chain carries TRBV11-3 and TRBJ1-1; D remains unclear. CDR3 length equals 14 residues. V was clipped by 5 bases and J by 4 bases, with 14 bases between them. CDR1 SGHNT and CDR2 YENEEA come from the germline V gene. CDR3 bases: TGTGCCAGCAGCCTGGACTACCCCGGCACTGAAGCTTTCTTT. Protein product: CASSLDYPGTEAFF.

This clonotype occurred once. The J gene is TRBJ2-7, the V gene TRBV20-1; D gene unclear. Germline V CDR1 and CDR2: DFQATT, SNEGSKA (reference sequence). V shed 7 bases and J shed 7 bases, with 14 bases lying between them. The CDR3 totals 11 residues. The CDR3 is CSGRSGQEQYF. CDR3 bases: TGCAGTGGAAGGAGTGGGCAGGAGCAGTACTTC.

A single count supports this clonotype. The V call is TRBV29-1, the J call TRBJ1-2; 9 bases are a match to TRBD1. Looked up from germline, CDR1 is SQVTM and CDR2 is ANQGSEA. This CDR3 spans 14 amino acids. CDR3 protein: CSSLRGQGNYGYTF. The DNA of the CDR3 is TGCAGTTCTTTGAGGGGACAGGGTAACTATGGCTACACCTTC.

V is TRBV29-1 and J is TRBJ1-5; 8 positions match TRBD1. Trimming took 6 bases from V and 5 from J; bases not matched to a gene: 6. This CDR3 region has 13 residues. The germline V gene has CDR1 SQVTM and CDR2 ANQGSEA. CDR3 DNA sequence: TGCAGCGTAACAGGGGGAGAGTATCAGCCCCAGCATTTT. The encoded protein is CSVTGGEYQPQHF.

The chain uses TRBV2 and TRBJ2-7; tentatively, D is TRBD2 (6 bases). This CDR3 has 14 amino acids. V lost 6 bases and J lost 2, with 14 bases in between. The V gene's germline CDR1 is SNHLY and CDR2 FYNNEI. CDR3 DNA: TGTGCCAGCAGGTTCGCACTAGCTACCTACGAGCAGTACTTC. Its translation is CASRFALATYEQYF.

The rearrangement joins TRBV7-3 to TRBJ2-5, with 9 positions matching TRBD2. Trimming took 3 bases from V and 9 from J; bases not matched to a gene: 5. Germline V gene lookup returns CDR1 SGHTA and CDR2 FQGTGA. This CDR3 comprises 13 residues. The chain's CDR3 is CASSLGLAAPQYF. The CDR3 DNA reads as TGTGCCAGCAGCTTGGGACTAGCCGCCCCCCAGTACTTC.